The sequence of this T cell receptor beta chain was determined in a study of blood T cell repertoires in COVID-19. Whole-study context: Whether acute or convalescent, the COVID-19 samples came from the United States, Italy and Spain. T cells, B-cell-depleted T cells, or PBMCs provided the cDNA or gDNA that served as material.

The CDR3 consists of 13 residues. V was clipped by 5 bases and J by 8 bases; unmatched bases: 7. CDR1 SEHNR and CDR2 FQNEAQ come from the germline V gene (reference sequence). This clone was counted only a few times. Only in-frame clones appear in the TCRdb table, and some are missing; sequencing was by immunoSEQ multiplex PCR. The data show some 80,000 clones, over 70% seen once. The sequence derives from a middle-aged woman with active or convalescent COVID-19. This chain uses TRBV7-9 with TRBJ1-2; TRBD1 matches at 8 bases. Sequences were obtained from peripheral blood. The CDR3 loop reads CASSDLTGVGYTF. The CDR3 coding sequence is TGTGCCAGCAGCGATCTGACAGGGGTGGGCTACACCTTC.